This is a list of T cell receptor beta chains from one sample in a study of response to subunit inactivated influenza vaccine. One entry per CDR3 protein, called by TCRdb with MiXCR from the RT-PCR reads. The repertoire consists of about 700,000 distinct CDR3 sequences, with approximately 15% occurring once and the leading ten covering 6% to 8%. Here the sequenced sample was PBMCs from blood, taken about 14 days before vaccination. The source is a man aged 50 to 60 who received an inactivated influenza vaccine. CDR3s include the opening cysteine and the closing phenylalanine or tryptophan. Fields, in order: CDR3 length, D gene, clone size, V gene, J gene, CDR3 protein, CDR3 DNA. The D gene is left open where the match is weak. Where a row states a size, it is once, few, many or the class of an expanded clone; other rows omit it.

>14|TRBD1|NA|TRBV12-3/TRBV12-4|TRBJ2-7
CASSLGLDRGEQYF
TGTGCCAGCAGTTTAGGGCTGGACAGGGGCGAGCAGTACTTC
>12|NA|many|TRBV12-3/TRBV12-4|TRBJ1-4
CASRGTDEKLFF
TGTGCCAGCAGGGGGACCGATGAAAAACTGTTTTTT
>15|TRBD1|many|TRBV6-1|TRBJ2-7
CASRSNPGQGYEQYF
TGTGCCAGCAGGTCAAATCCGGGACAGGGGTATGAGCAGTACTTC
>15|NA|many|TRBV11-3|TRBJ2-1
CASSLESPGYNEQFF
TGTGCCAGCAGCTTAGAATCACCTGGATACAATGAGCAGTTCTTC
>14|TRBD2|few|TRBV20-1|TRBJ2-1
CSAPRTSLYNEQFF
TGCAGTGCCCCTAGGACTAGCCTTTACAATGAGCAGTTCTTC
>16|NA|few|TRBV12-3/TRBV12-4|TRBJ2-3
CASSSPETRGTDTQYF
TGTGCCAGCAGCAGCCCGGAGACTAGGGGCACAGATACGCAGTATTTT
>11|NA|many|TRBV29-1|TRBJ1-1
CSVGGATEAFF
TGCAGCGTTGGAGGGGCCACTGAAGCTTTCTTT
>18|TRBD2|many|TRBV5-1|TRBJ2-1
CASSLETSGTPPYNEQFF
TGCGCCAGCAGCTTGGAGACTAGCGGGACACCTCCCTACAATGAGCAGTTCTTC
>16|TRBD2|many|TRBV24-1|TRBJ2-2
CATSDASGLNTGELFF
TGTGCCACCAGTGACGCTAGCGGCCTGAACACCGGGGAGCTGTTTTTT
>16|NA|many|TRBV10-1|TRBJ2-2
CASSDSTIKGTGELFF
TGCGCCAGCAGTGACTCTACAATAAAGGGCACCGGGGAGCTGTTTTTT
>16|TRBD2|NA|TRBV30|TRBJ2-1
CAWSGLNSGSYNEQFF
TGTGCCTGGAGTGGCCTGAATAGCGGGAGCTACAATGAGCAGTTCTTC
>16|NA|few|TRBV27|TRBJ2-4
CASSSSWVGSKNIQYF
TGTGCCAGCAGTTCCAGCTGGGTGGGGTCCAAAAACATTCAGTACTTC
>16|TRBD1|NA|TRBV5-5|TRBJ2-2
CASSQSPGGSTGELFF
TGTGCCAGCAGCCAATCCCCAGGGGGAAGCACCGGGGAGCTGTTTTTT
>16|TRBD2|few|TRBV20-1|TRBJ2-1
CSARDYRGGTYNEQFF
TGCAGTGCTAGAGATTATCGCGGGGGGACGTACAATGAGCAGTTCTTC
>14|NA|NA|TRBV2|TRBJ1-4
CASAPGLPNEKLFF
TGTGCCAGCGCCCCCGGGCTACCCAATGAAAAACTGTTTTTT
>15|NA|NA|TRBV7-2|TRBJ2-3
CASSFSGSQMDTQYF
TGTGCCAGCAGCTTTAGTGGGAGTCAGATGGATACGCAGTATTTT
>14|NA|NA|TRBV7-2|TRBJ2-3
CASSSRPREFPQYF
TGTGCCAGCAGCTCACGGCCCAGGGAATTCCCGCAGTATTTT
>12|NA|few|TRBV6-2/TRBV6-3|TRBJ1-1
CASSQDTPEAFF
TGTGCCAGCAGCCAAGACACGCCTGAAGCTTTCTTT
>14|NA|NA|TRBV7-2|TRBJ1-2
CASSLFRDNYGYTF
TGTGCCAGCAGCCTCTTCAGGGATAACTATGGCTACACCTTC
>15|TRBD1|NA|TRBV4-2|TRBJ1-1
CASSQGTGLVPEAFF
TGTGCCAGCAGCCAGGGGACAGGGTTGGTTCCTGAAGCTTTCTTT
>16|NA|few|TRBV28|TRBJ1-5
CASSRFKELANQPQHF
TGTGCCAGCAGCCGCTTCAAGGAGCTTGCGAATCAGCCCCAGCATTTT
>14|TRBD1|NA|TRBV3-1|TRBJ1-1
CASNDRGRMAEAFF
TGTGCCAGCAACGACAGGGGGCGGATGGCTGAAGCTTTCTTT
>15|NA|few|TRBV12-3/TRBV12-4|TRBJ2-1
CASSHLRTAYNEQFF
TGTGCCAGCAGCCATTTGAGGACAGCTTACAATGAGCAGTTCTTC
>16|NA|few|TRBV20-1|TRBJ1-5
CSASNEGLYSNQPQHF
TGCAGTGCTAGTAATGAGGGGCTTTATAGCAATCAGCCCCAGCATTTT
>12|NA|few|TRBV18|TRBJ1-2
CASSPQDVGYTF
TGTGCCAGCTCACCACAGGATGTGGGCTACACCTTC
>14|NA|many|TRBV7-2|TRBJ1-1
CASSLARMNTEAFF
TGTGCCAGCAGCTTAGCCAGGATGAACACTGAAGCTTTCTTT